Shown below are 12 T cell receptor beta chains from a single sample sequenced in a study of blood T cell repertoires in COVID-19 (TCRdb year 2020). Library creation used the immunoSEQ multiplex PCR assay. Here the immuneACCESS table is served through TCRdb, limited to in-frame sequences with V and J called. Missing clones are a known gap in these copies; in checked studies unresolved V genes cover under half, and the rest lacks a known reason. The sample includes about 70,000 clones, with 87% observed a single time. The ten largest clonotypes hold 29% of the sample. Specimen: peripheral blood. The receptors come from a woman aged 80 or over with active or convalescent COVID-19.

The chain combines TRBV19 with TRBJ1-1; D gene ambiguous. The V and J ends lost 3 bases and 4 bases respectively, with 12 bases between them. Germline CDR1 is LNHDA and CDR2 is SQIVND (reference sequence). The length of the CDR3 is 14 residues. CDR3 residues: CASSMVRRGTEAFF. In DNA form, the CDR3 reads TGTGCCAGTAGTATGGTACGACGGGGCACTGAAGCTTTCTTT.

The V gene is TRBV7-2, the J gene TRBJ1-2, with 8 bases aligning to TRBD1. The CDR3 extends over 15 amino acids. Per germline, CDR1 SGHTA and CDR2 FQGNSA. V lost 4 bases, J lost 4 bases, and 8 bases stayed unmatched. The CDR3 bases are TGTGCCAGCAGCTCCCGACAGGGGCGGGTCTATGGCTACACCTTC. Protein sequence: CASSSRQGRVYGYTF.

The table lists this clone with a few counts. The rearrangement links TRBV7-2 to TRBJ2-2, with D possibly TRBD1 on 6 matching bases. V lost 5 bases and J lost 7, with 11 bases in between. Germline V gene sequence: CDR1 SGHTA, CDR2 FQGNSA. This CDR3 contains 13 residues. The CDR3 nucleotides are TGTGCCAGCAGCCAGGGGCAGATCGGGGAGCTGTTTTTT. Encoded protein: CASSQGQIGELFF.

This clone has just one count. The gene calls are TRBV9 and TRBJ1-2, with TRBD1 identical over 7 bases. The germline V gene has CDR1 SGDLS and CDR2 YYNGEE. This CDR3 spans 14 amino acids. V lost 3 bases and J lost 8; bases outside the gene matches: 10. The CDR3 loop reads CASSAGQSLRGYTF. DNA of the CDR3: TGTGCCAGCAGCGCGGGACAGTCCCTTCGGGGCTACACCTTC. Using reference TRBV9 and TRBJ1-2 for the parts outside the CDR3, the full variable domain is DSGVTQTPKHLITATGQRVTLRCSPRSGDLSVYWYQQSLDQGLQFLIQYYNGEERAKGNILERFSAQQFPDLHSELNLSSLELGDSALYFCASSAGQSLRGYTFGSGTRLTVV.

This rearrangement joins TRBV30 to TRBJ2-7; maybe TRBD1 (5 bases). Germline V CDR1 and CDR2: GTSNPN, SVGIG (reference sequence). The CDR3 is 14 amino acids. The ends were cut back, 0 bases at V and 2 bases at J, with 11 bases in the middle. For the CDR3, the DNA is TGTGCCTGGAGTGTAGGGCAGGGCCCCTACGAGCAGTACTTC. Its protein is CAWSVGQGPYEQYF.

The chain couples TRBV3-1 (or the pseudogene TRBV3-2) to TRBJ2-1, with D perhaps TRBD2 (6 bases). V dropped 0 bases and J dropped 0 bases, with 18 bases sitting between them. CDR1 and CDR2 from the germline V gene are LGHDT and YNNKEL (reference sequence). The CDR3 covers 19 residues. Here the CDR3 DNA reads TGTGCCAGCAGCCAAGATCAGGAGGGACTTTCTAGCTCCTACAATGAGCAGTTCTTC. Its translation is CASSQDQEGLSSSYNEQFF.

This sequence joins TRBV2 and TRBJ2-7; TRBD2 matches at 10 bases. The CDR3 loop spans 14 amino acids. Germline V gene sequence: CDR1 SNHLY, CDR2 FYNNEI. V was clipped by 8 bases and J by 5 bases; unmatched bases: 9. The CDR3 sequence is CASLLAGRLHEQYF. The DNA of the CDR3 is TGTGCCAGCTTACTAGCGGGGAGGCTCCACGAGCAGTACTTC.

This chain joins TRBV19 and TRBJ2-1; TRBD2 is a possible D gene (7 bases). Germline V gene sequence: CDR1 LNHDA, CDR2 SQIVND (reference sequence). The CDR3 extends over 12 amino acids. The V gene lost 5 bases and the J gene lost 8 bases, with 10 bases spanning the gap. The CDR3 region is CASSVGGDEQFF. In DNA, the CDR3 is TGTGCCAGTAGTGTAGGGGGGGATGAGCAGTTCTTC.

Only one count was recorded for this clone. The rearrangement uses TRBV30 and TRBJ1-2, with D perhaps matching TRBD1 (5 bases). This CDR3 spans 13 amino acids. Germline loops: CDR1 GTSNPN, CDR2 SVGIG (reference sequence). Trimming cost V 0 bases and J 3 bases, with 8 bases left between them. The CDR3 spells CAWSVQADYGYTF. DNA of the CDR3: TGTGCCTGGAGTGTACAGGCCGACTATGGCTACACCTTC.

The genes are TRBV4-3 and TRBJ1-3; no firm D call. The germline gives CDR1 LGHNA, CDR2 YSLEER. The CDR3 extends over 13 amino acids. Trimming cost V 3 bases and J 0 bases, with 3 bases left between them. The CDR3 reads CASSQSSGNTIYF. The CDR3 bases are TGCGCCAGCAGCCAGAGCTCTGGAAACACCATATATTTT.

This chain links TRBV4-3 with TRBJ1-6, with D hard to call. CDR3 size: 16 residues. Germline CDR1 LGHNA, CDR2 YSLEER. V gave up 0 bases and J gave up 8 bases, with 14 bases separating them. The CDR3 spells CASSQDLNRNYSPLHF. In nucleotides, the CDR3 is TGCGCCAGCAGCCAAGATCTGAACAGAAACTATTCACCCCTCCACTTT.

The rearrangement uses TRBV6-5 and TRBJ1-1; the D is unclear. V gave up 7 bases and J gave up 4 bases, with 7 bases separating them. CDR1 is MNHEY, CDR2 SVGAGI, per germline. The CDR3 has 11 residues. For the CDR3, the DNA is TGTGCCAGCACGAGGGCCACTGAAGCTTTCTTT. It encodes CASTRATEAFF.